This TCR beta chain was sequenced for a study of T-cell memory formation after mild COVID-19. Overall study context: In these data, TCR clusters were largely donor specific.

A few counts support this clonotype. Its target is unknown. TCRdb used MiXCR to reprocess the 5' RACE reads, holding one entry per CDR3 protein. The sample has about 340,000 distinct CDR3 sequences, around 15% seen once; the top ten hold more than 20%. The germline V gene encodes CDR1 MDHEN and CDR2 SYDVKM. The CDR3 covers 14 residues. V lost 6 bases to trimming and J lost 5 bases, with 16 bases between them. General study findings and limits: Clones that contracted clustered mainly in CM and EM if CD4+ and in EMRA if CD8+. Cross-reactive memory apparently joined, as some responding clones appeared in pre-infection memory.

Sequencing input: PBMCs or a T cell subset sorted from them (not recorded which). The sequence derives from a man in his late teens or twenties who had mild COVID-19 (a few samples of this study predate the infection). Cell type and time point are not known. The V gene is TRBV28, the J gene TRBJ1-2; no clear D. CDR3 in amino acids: CASSPDGEVYGYTF. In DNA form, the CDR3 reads TGTGCCAGCAGCCCTGACGGGGAGGTATATGGCTACACCTTC.